These T cell receptor beta chains were read from a single sample in a study of blood T cells in healthy people across ages. TCRdb ran MiXCR on the 5' RACE reads and lists one entry per CDR3 protein. The sample carries about 1.6 million distinct CDR3 sequences, 34% recorded once. Sequencing was done on a sample of blood. Every receptor here comes from a woman aged 25 to 45 in good health. Both conserved end residues are part of each CDR3. Fields, in order: clone size, D gene, V gene, J gene, CDR3 DNA, CDR3 protein. A D gene is named only where the DNA matches it firmly. Clone size is not always given. Where it is, it says once, few, many or a class for expanded clones.

clone size: few; D gene: NA; V gene: TRBV27; J gene: TRBJ2-7; CDR3 DNA: TGTGCCAGCAGTGCCCCCCGGGGGCAGCTTCGAGAGCAGTACTTC; CDR3 protein: CASSAPRGQLREQYF
clone size: few; D gene: NA; V gene: TRBV5-1; J gene: TRBJ2-1; CDR3 DNA: TGCGCCAGCAGCCACCCCGGGACAACCTACAATGAGCAGTTCTTC; CDR3 protein: CASSHPGTTYNEQFF
clone size: NA; D gene: NA; V gene: TRBV21-1; J gene: TRBJ1-6; CDR3 DNA: TGTGCCAGCAGCAAGACAGACACAGGGGGTCGCTCGCCCCTCCACTTT; CDR3 protein: CASSKTDTGGRSPLHF
clone size: few; D gene: TRBD2; V gene: TRBV6-5; J gene: TRBJ2-3; CDR3 DNA: TGTGCCAGCAGGGACTATGCGGGAGGGCTGAGCGATACGCAGTATTTT; CDR3 protein: CASRDYAGGLSDTQYF
clone size: NA; D gene: TRBD2; V gene: TRBV4-2; J gene: TRBJ2-7; CDR3 DNA: TGTGCCAGCAGCCCTTCTTATGGGACTAGCGGGAGGGGGTCCTACGAGCAGTACTTC; CDR3 protein: CASSPSYGTSGRGSYEQYF
clone size: few; D gene: NA; V gene: TRBV7-9; J gene: TRBJ1-4; CDR3 DNA: TGTGCCAGCAGGGGAAACAGGGCAACTAATGAAAAACTGTTTTTT; CDR3 protein: CASRGNRATNEKLFF
clone size: NA; D gene: NA; V gene: TRBV9; J gene: TRBJ1-1; CDR3 DNA: TGTGCCAGCAGCGGATACGGCAACACCGAAGCTTTCTTT; CDR3 protein: CASSGYGNTEAFF
clone size: NA; D gene: NA; V gene: TRBV12-3/TRBV12-4; J gene: TRBJ1-2; CDR3 DNA: TGTGCCAGCAGTGCCCCCCGACGGACAAGCTATGGCTACACCTTC; CDR3 protein: CASSAPRRTSYGYTF
clone size: NA; D gene: TRBD2; V gene: TRBV25-1; J gene: TRBJ2-3; CDR3 DNA: TGTGCCAGCAGTGAATATAATAGCGGGATCACAGATACGCAGTATTTT; CDR3 protein: CASSEYNSGITDTQYF
clone size: NA; D gene: TRBD2; V gene: TRBV20-1; J gene: TRBJ2-3; CDR3 DNA: TGCAGTGCTCTCCTCCTAGCGGGAAACACAGATACGCAGTATTTT; CDR3 protein: CSALLLAGNTDTQYF
clone size: NA; D gene: TRBD1; V gene: TRBV5-1; J gene: TRBJ1-1; CDR3 DNA: TGCGCCAGCAGCTTGCGACAGGGAGGGGTAGTAGGGAACACTGAAGCTTTCTTT; CDR3 protein: CASSLRQGGVVGNTEAFF
clone size: NA; D gene: NA; V gene: TRBV25-1; J gene: TRBJ2-7; CDR3 DNA: TGTGCCAGCCGGGGACTGACGGACTACGAGCAGTACTTC; CDR3 protein: CASRGLTDYEQYF
clone size: few; D gene: NA; V gene: TRBV24-1; J gene: TRBJ2-5; CDR3 DNA: TGTGCCACCAGTGATGCCTCAGGGGAAGAGACCCAGTACTTC; CDR3 protein: CATSDASGEETQYF
clone size: few; D gene: NA; V gene: TRBV12-3/TRBV12-4; J gene: TRBJ2-5; CDR3 DNA: TGTGCCAGCAGTCGACAGACAGGGAGGGGTGAAGAGACCCAGTACTTC; CDR3 protein: CASSRQTGRGEETQYF
clone size: few; D gene: TRBD2; V gene: TRBV7-2; J gene: TRBJ2-3; CDR3 DNA: TGTGCCAGCAGCGGAACTGGGACTAGCGGGAGCATTCTGGGCACAGATACGCAGTATTTT; CDR3 protein: CASSGTGTSGSILGTDTQYF
clone size: few; D gene: TRBD2; V gene: TRBV20-1; J gene: TRBJ2-1; CDR3 DNA: TGCAGTGCTATGGACTCGGGAGGTGAGCAGTTCTTC; CDR3 protein: CSAMDSGGEQFF
clone size: NA; D gene: NA; V gene: TRBV20-1; J gene: TRBJ2-1; CDR3 DNA: TGCAGTGCTCCTACACTCAGGGCTTCGGAGCAGTTCTTC; CDR3 protein: CSAPTLRASEQFF
clone size: few; D gene: NA; V gene: TRBV11-2; J gene: TRBJ2-3; CDR3 DNA: TGTGCCAGCAGCTTGTGGGGCGGGAAGACGACAGATACGCAGTATTTT; CDR3 protein: CASSLWGGKTTDTQYF
clone size: NA; D gene: TRBD1; V gene: TRBV10-3; J gene: TRBJ1-5; CDR3 DNA: TGTGCCGGAGGGACAGCGATTGATCAGCCCCAGCATTTT; CDR3 protein: CAGGTAIDQPQHF
clone size: NA; D gene: TRBD1; V gene: TRBV25-1; J gene: TRBJ1-1; CDR3 DNA: TGTGCCAGCAGTGGAGGGGGCGCGTTGGTAAGCCCTGAAGCTTTCTTT; CDR3 protein: CASSGGGALVSPEAFF
clone size: many; D gene: TRBD2; V gene: TRBV15; J gene: TRBJ2-5; CDR3 DNA: TGTGCCACCAGCACCGCTAGCGGGGGTGGGGAGACCCAGTACTTC; CDR3 protein: CATSTASGGGETQYF
clone size: few; D gene: TRBD2; V gene: TRBV20-1; J gene: TRBJ2-7; CDR3 DNA: TGCAGTGCGGGCGGACTAGCGGGAGTCGAGCAGTACTTC; CDR3 protein: CSAGGLAGVEQYF
clone size: many; D gene: NA; V gene: TRBV29-1; J gene: TRBJ2-3; CDR3 DNA: TGCAGCGTTGTACCGGGGGCGGTAAGGGTGGATACGCAGTATTTT; CDR3 protein: CSVVPGAVRVDTQYF
clone size: NA; D gene: NA; V gene: TRBV2; J gene: TRBJ2-2; CDR3 DNA: TGTGCCAGCAGAGGTAACGCGAACACCGGGGAGCTGTTTTTT; CDR3 protein: CASRGNANTGELFF
clone size: NA; D gene: NA; V gene: TRBV27; J gene: TRBJ1-4; CDR3 DNA: TGTGCCAGCAAAGACCGTCTCTTGGCCTCGGATGAAAAACTGTTTTTT; CDR3 protein: CASKDRLLASDEKLFF
clone size: NA; D gene: NA; V gene: TRBV2; J gene: TRBJ2-5; CDR3 DNA: TGTGCCAGCAAGGGGGAAGAGACCCAGTACTTC; CDR3 protein: CASKGEETQYF
clone size: NA; D gene: NA; V gene: TRBV29-1; J gene: TRBJ1-1; CDR3 DNA: TGCAGCATTGAAGCCCAGGTTCTCATGAACACTGAAGCTTTCTTT; CDR3 protein: CSIEAQVLMNTEAFF
clone size: NA; D gene: NA; V gene: TRBV4-2; J gene: TRBJ1-5; CDR3 DNA: TGTGCCAGCAGCCAAGAGGCCTTCGGGGCGGCCAGCAATCAGCCCCAGCATTTT; CDR3 protein: CASSQEAFGAASNQPQHF
clone size: many; D gene: NA; V gene: TRBV6-2/TRBV6-3; J gene: TRBJ2-1; CDR3 DNA: TGTGCCAGCAGTTACGGTGGGTCACTACCATTATACAATGAGCAGTTCTTC; CDR3 protein: CASSYGGSLPLYNEQFF
clone size: few; D gene: NA; V gene: TRBV20-1; J gene: TRBJ1-2; CDR3 DNA: TGCAGTGCCCCCCCGCCCAGGGGTGGCTACACCTTC; CDR3 protein: CSAPPPRGGYTF
clone size: NA; D gene: NA; V gene: TRBV28; J gene: TRBJ1-2; CDR3 DNA: TGTGCCAGCAGAGACTCAGGGAATTCAGGCTACACCTTC; CDR3 protein: CASRDSGNSGYTF
clone size: few; D gene: TRBD2; V gene: TRBV6-4; J gene: TRBJ2-7; CDR3 DNA: TGTGCCAGCAGTTCCGCTCGGCGGGAGCAATCCGCTTACGAGCAGTACTTC; CDR3 protein: CASSSARREQSAYEQYF
clone size: few; D gene: NA; V gene: TRBV7-9; J gene: TRBJ1-6; CDR3 DNA: TGTGCCAGCAGCTCCACTTCGGCGAGCTCCTATAATTCACCCCTCCACTTT; CDR3 protein: CASSSTSASSYNSPLHF